The 22 T cell receptor beta chains reported below all come from one sample, sequenced in a study of blood T cell repertoires in COVID-19. Generated by immunoSEQ multiplex PCR, the TCRdb table keeps only in-frame clones and is missing some. The sample holds 150,000 to 200,000 clones, 80% to 90% seen once. The material sequenced was peripheral blood. Receptors originate from a human donor with active or convalescent COVID-19. The donor label of this sample is uncertain.

This chain uses TRBV7-2 with TRBJ2-5; a possible D gene is TRBD2 (5 bases). Trimming took 4 bases from V and 5 from J, leaving 14 bases between them. Germline V gene sequence: CDR1 SGHTA, CDR2 FQGNSA. The CDR3 is 14 amino acids. CDR3 coding DNA: TGTGCCAGCAGCTCGGCTAGCCTGTGGGAGACCCAGTACTTC. The encoded protein is CASSSASLWETQYF.

This chain links TRBV4-3 with TRBJ1-5; TRBD1 aligns across 7 bases. The J segment lost 3 bases and the V segment lost 1 base, leaving 3 bases of the junction unmatched. Germline loops: CDR1 LGHNA, CDR2 YSLEER. The CDR3 runs 15 residues. The CDR3 spells CASSQGQGPNQPQHF. CDR3 DNA sequence: TGCGCCAGCAGCCAAGGACAGGGTCCCAATCAGCCCCAGCATTTT.

The chain carries TRBV3-1 (or the pseudogene TRBV3-2) and TRBJ1-1; D gene unclear. This CDR3 has 15 amino acids. Trimming took 4 bases from V and 0 from J, leaving 12 bases between them. Looked up from germline, CDR1 is LGHDT and CDR2 is YNNKEL (reference sequence). The CDR3 DNA is TGTGCCAGCAGCCTCTACCGGCGGATGAACACTGAAGCTTTCTTT. Translation: CASSLYRRMNTEAFF.

CDR3 nucleotide sequence: TGTGCCAGCAGCCAAGATTTTCAGTTGAACACTGAAGCTTTCTTT. Translation: CASSQDFQLNTEAFF. V and J are TRBV3-1 (or the pseudogene TRBV3-2) and TRBJ1-1; no firm D call. Germline V CDR1 and CDR2: LGHDT, YNNKEL (reference sequence). The CDR3 consists of 15 residues. Trimming took off 0 bases at V and 0 bases at J, with 8 bases between the two ends.

The V and J genes are TRBV5-4 and TRBJ2-5, with TRBD1 identical over 7 bases. V lost 4 bases and J lost 2; bases outside the gene matches: 11. Germline CDR1 is SGHNT and CDR2 is YYREEE (reference sequence). This CDR3 has 16 amino acids. CDR3 sequence: CASSLDTMTGQETQYF. CDR3 coding DNA: TGTGCCAGCAGCCTCGACACAATGACAGGGCAAGAGACCCAGTACTTC.

CDR3 sequence (DNA): TGTGCCAGCAGCTTGTGGGAGGGACAGGGTAGCAATCAGCCCCAGCATTTT. Its protein is CASSLWEGQGSNQPQHF. The chain couples TRBV5-5 to TRBJ1-5; 9 positions agree with TRBD1. Unmatched junction bases numbered 5, after V lost 1 base and J lost 0 bases. CDR1 is SGHKS, CDR2 YYEKEE, per germline (reference sequence). The length of the CDR3 is 17 residues.

The V gene is TRBV4-1, the J gene TRBJ2-1, with D uncertain. The germline V gene has CDR1 MGHRA and CDR2 YSYEKL. This CDR3 region has 17 residues. Trimming removed 3 bases from V and 0 bases from J, with 15 bases in between. CDR3: CASSHPRLVRSYNEQFF. As DNA, the CDR3 is TGCGCCAGCAGCCATCCCCGTCTAGTCCGCTCCTACAATGAGCAGTTCTTC.

The chain is built from TRBV19 and TRBJ2-3, with a possible D match to TRBD1 (5 bases). The V gene lost 0 bases and the J gene lost 5 bases, with 9 bases spanning the gap. The CDR3 is made up of 14 amino acids. Germline V gene data show CDR1 as LNHDA and CDR2 as SQIVND (reference sequence). CDR3 residues: CASSIDQGRDTQYF. CDR3 nucleotides: TGTGCCAGTAGTATAGATCAGGGCCGAGATACGCAGTATTTT.

This clone was seen more than once but under ten times. The J gene is TRBJ2-5, the V gene TRBV5-1; 7 nucleotides match TRBD2. The CDR3 sequence is 13 residues long. The J segment lost 4 bases and the V segment lost 4 bases, leaving 4 bases of the junction unmatched. CDR1 and CDR2 from the germline V gene are SGHRS and YFSETQ. The CDR3 DNA follows: TGCGCCAGCAGCCCCGGACTAGGAGAGACCCAGTACTTC. Translated, it gives CASSPGLGETQYF. The variable domain in full, completed from reference TRBV5-1 and TRBJ2-5, reads KAGVTQTPRYLIKTRGQQVTLSCSPISGHRSVSWYQQTPGQGLQFLFEYFSETQRNKGNFPGRFSGRQFSNSRSEMNVSTLELGDSALYLCASSPGLGETQYFGPGTRLLVL.

The rearrangement uses TRBV28 and TRBJ1-5; 9 positions match TRBD1. This CDR3 comprises 12 residues. Looked up from germline, CDR1 is MDHEN and CDR2 is SYDVKM. Trimming removed 10 bases from V and 5 bases from J; junction bases left unmatched: 3. The CDR3 DNA reads as TGTGCCATACGACAGGGGGATCAGCCCCAGCATTTT. Protein: CAIRQGDQPQHF.

V and J are TRBV7-8 and TRBJ2-3; tentatively, D is TRBD1 (6 bases). The CDR3 consists of 16 residues. CDR1 is SGHVS, CDR2 FQNEAQ, per germline. The ends were cut back, 0 bases at V and 4 bases at J, with 14 bases in the middle. The CDR3 bases are TGTGCCAGCAGCTTAGCGGGGGCTTCGGGTGCAGATACGCAGTATTTT. Protein: CASSLAGASGADTQYF.

The gene calls are TRBV19 and TRBJ1-6, with 9 nucleotides matching TRBD1. The V gene's germline CDR1 is LNHDA and CDR2 SQIVND (reference sequence). The junction had 7 bases not matched to a gene; V was cut back by 5 bases and J by 8 bases. CDR3 length: 15 amino acids. The CDR3 region is CASSPTGGTDSPLHF. The CDR3 nucleotides are TGTGCCAGTAGTCCCACAGGGGGCACAGATTCACCCCTCCACTTT.

As regards this clone: A read error may account for a junction end that differs from germline. This chain uses TRBV11-2 with TRBJ2-2, with D maybe TRBD2 (7 bases). The CDR3 is 18 amino acids. Per germline, CDR1 SGHAT and CDR2 FQNNGV. DNA of the CDR3: TGTGCCAGCAGCTTTTTTCATCGGGGGGCGCCGAATACCGGGGAGCTGTTTTTT. Its protein is CASSFFHRGAPNTGELFF.

This clone turned up a few times. The V gene is TRBV5-6, the J gene TRBJ2-2; weak D call: TRBD1 (5 bases). Germline V CDR1 and CDR2: SGHDT, YYEEEE. The CDR3 has 14 amino acids. V was trimmed by 2 bases and J by 1 base, leaving 6 bases between them. As DNA, the CDR3 is TGTGCCAGCAGCTTCGACAGGAACACCGGGGAGCTGTTTTTT. Its translation: CASSFDRNTGELFF. Full variable domain (rest looked up from reference TRBV5-6 and TRBJ2-2): DAGVTQSPTHLIKTRGQQVTLRCSPKSGHDTVSWYQQALGQGPQFIFQYYEEEERQRGNFPDRFSGHQFPNYSSELNVNALLLGDSALYLCASSFDRNTGELFFGEGSRLTVL.

This chain connects TRBV2 to TRBJ2-5; no definite D call. Per germline, CDR1 SNHLY and CDR2 FYNNEI. The V and J ends lost 2 bases and 5 bases respectively, with 15 bases between them. The CDR3 covers 15 residues. CDR3 nucleotides: TGTGCCAGCAGTGAATTCTCACAGACAAGCGAGACCCAGTACTTC. Translating it yields CASSEFSQTSETQYF. The variable domain in full, completed from reference TRBV2 and TRBJ2-5, reads EPEVTQTPSHQVTQMGQEVILRCVPISNHLYFYWYRQILGQKVEFLVSFYNNEISEKSEIFDDQFSVERPDGSNFTLKIRSTKLEDSAMYFCASSEFSQTSETQYFGPGTRLLVL.

The V gene is TRBV4-1, the J gene TRBJ2-3; 10 positions match TRBD2. The length of the CDR3 is 16 residues. Unmatched junction bases numbered 5, after V lost 4 bases and J lost 1 base. The germline V gene has CDR1 MGHRA and CDR2 YSYEKL. The CDR3 DNA follows: TGCGCCAGCAGCCGAGGACTAGCGGTACGCACAGATACGCAGTATTTT. It translates to CASSRGLAVRTDTQYF.

The chain employs TRBV6-5 and TRBJ2-5, with 7 nucleotides matching TRBD2. Trimming removed 8 bases from V and 4 bases from J; junction bases left unmatched: 7. The CDR3 contains 13 residues. Germline CDR1 and CDR2: MNHEY and SVGAGI. The DNA of the CDR3 is TGTGCCAGCTCGGGGGGAGTCGGAGAGACCCAGTACTTC. Translation gives CASSGGVGETQYF.

The genes are TRBV2 and TRBJ2-1; 12 bases map to TRBD2. The CDR3 covers 17 residues. Germline CDR1 is SNHLY and CDR2 is FYNNEI. V shed 8 bases, J shed 6 bases, and the junction held 14 bases outside the gene matches. CDR3 bases: TGTGCCAGCGTGGTACTAGCGGGGGGTAATACATTCAATGAGCAGTTCTTC. The encoded protein is CASVVLAGGNTFNEQFF.

The chain uses TRBV14 and TRBJ1-2; D may be TRBD1 (5 bases). V was trimmed by 2 bases and J by 11 bases, leaving 15 bases between them. This CDR3 contains 13 residues. Per germline, CDR1 SGHDN and CDR2 FVKESK. Here the CDR3 DNA reads TGTGCCAGCAGCCAATTTCCGACAGCGTTTTACACCTTC. This gives the protein CASSQFPTAFYTF.

The V and J genes are TRBV24-1 and TRBJ2-2, with a tentative D call TRBD2 (6 bases). CDR3 length equals 14 residues. CDR1 is KGHDR and CDR2 is SFDVKD in the germline V gene. V gave up 10 bases and J gave up 2 bases, with 13 bases separating them. The chain's CDR3 is CATTTGTNTGELFF. The CDR3 coding sequence is TGTGCCACTACGACCGGGACTAACACCGGGGAGCTGTTTTTT.

This clone appeared once. V is TRBV4-3 and J is TRBJ1-5; no clear D gene. Germline lookup yields CDR1 LGHNA and CDR2 YSLEER. This CDR3 is 15 amino acids long. V was trimmed by 0 bases and J by 4 bases, leaving 10 bases between them. The CDR3 sequence: CASSQETGVNQPQHF. CDR3 in DNA: TGCGCCAGCAGCCAAGAGACCGGGGTAAATCAGCCCCAGCATTTT.

The chain employs TRBV14 and TRBJ2-3; D uncertain. CDR1 and CDR2 (germline): SGHDN, FVKESK. The CDR3 runs to 16 residues. V was shortened by 3 bases and J by 6 bases, with 19 bases between the two germline ends. The CDR3 loop reads CASSHADSAGWDTQYF. Here the CDR3 DNA reads TGTGCCAGCAGCCACGCCGACTCGGCTGGATGGGATACGCAGTATTTT.